The 26 T cell receptor beta chains in this list originate from one sample, sequenced in a study of T cells in tumors after PD-1 blockade. Using immunoSEQ multiplex PCR, the repertoire was profiled, and TCRdb retains in-frame clones only, with some absent. The sample records some 25,000 clones, around four fifths being singletons. The sequencing here drew on PBMCs, taken after anti-PD-1 treatment. The receptors were gathered from a human donor with basal cell carcinoma.

The genes are TRBV15 and TRBJ2-5; tentatively, D is TRBD1 (6 bases). The CDR3 consists of 18 residues. In germline, CDR1 is LNHNV, CDR2 YYDKDF (reference sequence). The V and J ends lost 3 bases and 2 bases respectively, with 22 bases between them. The CDR3 loop is CATSSPGRLGTIQETQYF. DNA of the CDR3: TGTGCCACCAGCAGCCCCGGTAGGCTCGGGACAATACAAGAGACCCAGTACTTC.

CDR3 sequence: CASSVGGNAYNEQFF. The DNA of the CDR3 is TGTGCCAGCAGCGTGGGGGGTAATGCCTACAATGAGCAGTTCTTC. The chain recombines TRBV9 with TRBJ2-1; D possibly corresponds to TRBD2 (6 bases). The germline V gene has CDR1 SGDLS and CDR2 YYNGEE. The CDR3 length is 15 residues. V was pared by 2 bases and J by 2 bases, with 11 bases between.

CDR3: CSVHFLGKSGELFF. In nucleotides, the CDR3 is TGCAGCGTCCATTTTTTGGGGAAGTCCGGGGAGCTGTTTTTT. The chain joins TRBV29-1 to TRBJ2-2; D ambiguous. Germline assignment: CDR1 SQVTM and CDR2 ANQGSEA. There are 14 residues in the CDR3. V lost 6 bases to trimming and J lost 6 bases, with 17 bases between them.

This sequence joins TRBV2 and TRBJ1-4; D unresolved. Looked up from germline, CDR1 is SNHLY and CDR2 is FYNNEI. The V gene lost 7 bases and the J gene lost 3 bases, with 6 bases spanning the gap. There are 12 residues in the CDR3. The CDR3: CASKDPNEKLFF. For the CDR3, the DNA is TGTGCCAGCAAGGATCCTAATGAAAAACTGTTTTTT.

The chain joins TRBV30 to TRBJ1-2; 7 nucleotides match TRBD1. The CDR3 runs to 14 residues. Germline loops: CDR1 GTSNPN, CDR2 SVGIG (reference sequence). The V gene end was trimmed by 4 bases and the J gene end by 0 bases; junction bases not matched to a gene: 5. The CDR3 coding sequence is TGTGCCTGGAACCGGGACAGACCTAACTATGGCTACACCTTC. Its protein is CAWNRDRPNYGYTF.

V usage is TRBV6-1 and J usage is TRBJ2-7; the D is unclear. Germline CDR1 and CDR2: MNHNS and SASEGT. Trimming removed 3 bases at V and 2 bases at J, with 11 bases between. This CDR3 is 14 amino acids long. The CDR3 reads CASSDREGTYEQYF. The CDR3 nucleotides are TGTGCCAGCAGTGACCGAGAAGGAACCTACGAGCAGTACTTC.

The DNA for the CDR3 is TGTGCCAGCAGCCAAGGGACAGGGGGAGAGACCCAGTACTTC. Its translation is CASSQGTGGETQYF. This chain uses TRBV4-2 with TRBJ2-5; 10 bases line up with TRBD1. CDR1 and CDR2 from the germline V gene are LGHNA and YNFKEQ. The CDR3 totals 14 residues. Trimming cost V 1 base and J 4 bases; bases outside gene matches: 0.

The rearrangement links TRBV7-9 to TRBJ1-2; a weak D match, TRBD1 (5 bases). This CDR3 has 16 residues. Germline V gene data show CDR1 as SEHNR and CDR2 as FQNEAQ (reference sequence). Between the trimmed V and J ends, which lost 4 bases and 4 bases, there was a span of 19 bases. DNA for the CDR3: TGTGCCAGCAGCTCGGGGCTGGCTTCCTCCGTCTATGGCTACACCTTC. This translates into CASSSGLASSVYGYTF.

This chain joins TRBV30 and TRBJ1-1, with 7 positions matching TRBD1. CDR3 length: 14 residues. With 0 bases clipped from V and 1 base from J, the junction kept 2 bases outside the gene matches. From germline, CDR1 is GTSNPN and CDR2 SVGIG (reference sequence). CDR3 region: CAWSVHRGNTEAFF. The CDR3 nucleotides are TGTGCCTGGAGTGTCCACAGGGGGAACACTGAAGCTTTCTTT. The whole variable domain, filled in from reference TRBV30 and TRBJ1-1, reads SQTIHQWPATLVQPVGSPLSLECTVEGTSNPNLYWYRQAAGRGLQLLFYSVGIGQISSEVPQNLSASRPQDRQFILSSKKLLLSDSGFYLCAWSVHRGNTEAFFGQGTRLTVV.

This chain joins TRBV7-2 and TRBJ1-6, with D maybe TRBD1 (5 bases). Germline CDR1 reads SGHTA; CDR2 reads FQGNSA. V lost 8 bases and J 7 bases, leaving 21 bases between the germline ends. CDR3 length equals 16 residues. The CDR3 nucleotides are TGTGCCAGCCTTCCCTCAACGGGACGGATGAATTCACCCCTCCACTTT. Encoded protein: CASLPSTGRMNSPLHF. Together with reference TRBV7-2 and TRBJ1-6, the CDR3 gives the full variable domain: GAGVSQSPSNKVTEKGKDVELRCDPISGHTALYWYRQSLGQGLEFLIYFQGNSAPDKSGLPSDRFSAERTGGSVSTLTIQRTQQEDSAVYLCASLPSTGRMNSPLHFGNGTRLTVT.

The chain uses TRBV7-9 and TRBJ2-3, with 12 bases identical to TRBD1. The CDR3 is 16 amino acids. CDR1 is SEHNR and CDR2 is FQNEAQ in the germline V gene (reference sequence). V trimming: 1 base; J trimming: 5 bases; junction bases outside the gene matches: 4. The CDR3 loop reads CASSLGDRGRGDTQYF. The CDR3, as DNA: TGTGCCAGCAGCTTAGGGGACAGGGGGCGAGGAGATACGCAGTATTTT.

The chain links TRBV19 to TRBJ1-1, with D unresolved. Germline CDR1 LNHDA, CDR2 SQIVND (reference sequence). The CDR3 is made up of 13 amino acids. V lost 3 bases and J 4 bases, leaving 9 bases between the germline ends. The CDR3 sequence: CASSMSRGTEAFF. The CDR3 region has the DNA TGTGCCAGTAGTATGAGCAGAGGCACTGAAGCTTTCTTT.

The genes are TRBV27 and TRBJ2-3; D gene unclear. This CDR3 is 14 amino acids long. Trimming pared 3 bases from V and 0 bases from J, leaving 7 bases between. In germline, CDR1 is MNHEY, CDR2 SMNVEV (reference sequence). CDR3 sequence reads: CASSFQKSTDTQYF. The CDR3 nucleotides are TGTGCCAGCAGTTTTCAGAAGAGCACAGATACGCAGTATTTT.

The chain recombines TRBV7-8 with TRBJ2-2, with 10 nucleotides matching TRBD2. CDR1 is SGHVS, CDR2 FQNEAQ, per germline. The CDR3 extends over 17 amino acids. After removal of 2 bases from V and 6 bases from J, the junction contained 9 bases not matched to a gene. CDR3 nucleotides: TGTGCCAGCAGCTTAATCCTAGCGGGGGTGCTGGCCGGGGAGCTGTTTTTT. It translates to CASSLILAGVLAGELFF.

This clone has just one count. The rearrangement joins TRBV4-2 to TRBJ2-5; 8 bases match TRBD1. Trimming cost V 4 bases and J 5 bases; bases outside gene matches: 9. The CDR3 is 15 residues long. Per germline, CDR1 LGHNA and CDR2 YNFKEQ. The CDR3 loop is CASSPAGTGRETQYF. The DNA for the CDR3 is TGTGCCAGCAGCCCTGCCGGGACAGGAAGGGAGACCCAGTACTTC.

This chain uses TRBV25-1 with TRBJ1-2; D remains unclear. CDR3 size: 13 residues. CDR1 and CDR2 from the germline V gene are MGHDK and SYGVNS. V lost 7 bases and J 0 bases, leaving 9 bases between the germline ends. CDR3 nucleotides: TGTGCCAGCACCACTGGTTCTAACTATGGCTACACCTTC. It codes for CASTTGSNYGYTF.

V and J are TRBV19 and TRBJ1-5; D is uncertain. In germline, CDR1 is LNHDA, CDR2 SQIVND (reference sequence). Trimming removed 7 bases from V and 0 bases from J, with 10 bases in between. The CDR3 extends over 14 amino acids. The CDR3 nucleotides read TGTGCCAGTAACAGTCCTTATAGCAATCAGCCCCAGCATTTT. Protein product: CASNSPYSNQPQHF.

The chain links TRBV7-2 to TRBJ2-3; D is ambiguous. V was cut by 3 bases and J by 5 bases, with 12 bases left in between. CDR1 and CDR2 from the germline V gene are SGHTA and FQGNSA. The CDR3 contains 14 residues. CDR3 nucleotide sequence: TGTGCCAGCAGCTTGGCGAGTTATAGAGATACGCAGTATTTT. This codes for CASSLASYRDTQYF.

The V call is TRBV11-3, the J call TRBJ1-1, with D uncertain. CDR1 and CDR2 (germline): SGHNT, YENEEA. The CDR3 is made up of 13 amino acids. The V end lost 3 bases, the J end lost 5 bases, and 10 bases lay between the germline ends. The CDR3 spells CASSFLLGTEAFF. The CDR3 DNA reads TGTGCCAGCAGCTTTCTTTTGGGGACTGAAGCTTTCTTT.

This rearrangement joins TRBV29-1 to TRBJ2-7; D may be TRBD1 or TRBD2 (7 bases each). This CDR3 region has 13 residues. V was shortened by 6 bases and J by 2 bases, with 14 bases between the two germline ends. From germline, CDR1 is SQVTM and CDR2 ANQGSEA. For the CDR3, the DNA is TGCAGCGTGGGCCCAGGGGGGGCCTACGAGCAGTACTTC. Its protein is CSVGPGGAYEQYF.

The genes are TRBV6-5 and TRBJ2-5, with 7 bases aligning to TRBD2. V trimming: 0 bases; J trimming: 1 base; junction bases outside the gene matches: 2. This CDR3 comprises 15 residues. Per germline, CDR1 MNHEY and CDR2 SVGAGI. This CDR3 is CASSYSLAIQETQYF. Written as DNA, the CDR3 is TGTGCCAGCAGTTACTCACTAGCGATCCAAGAGACCCAGTACTTC.

The chain employs TRBV11-3 and TRBJ2-5, with 13 bases fitting TRBD2. J was trimmed by 5 bases and V by 1 base; bases with no gene match: 4. Germline CDR1 is SGHNT and CDR2 is YENEEA. There are 16 residues in the CDR3. In DNA form, the CDR3 reads TGTGCCAGCAGCTTAGGTCGACTAGCGGGAGGTGAGACCCAGTACTTC. This gives the protein CASSLGRLAGGETQYF.

A few counts support this clone. This chain connects TRBV10-3 to TRBJ2-4, with unresolved D. Trimming shortened V by 0 bases and J by 0 bases, and 18 bases separated the two germline ends. CDR3 size: 19 residues. Germline V CDR1 and CDR2: ENHRY, SYGVKD. The CDR3: CAISESDRQVELAKNIQYF. The CDR3 DNA reads as TGTGCCATCAGTGAGTCGGATCGACAAGTCGAATTAGCCAAAAACATTCAGTACTTC.

The chain carries TRBV3-1 (or the pseudogene TRBV3-2) and TRBJ1-2; a possible D gene is TRBD1 (5 bases). The CDR3 totals 16 residues. V was clipped by 1 base and J by 3 bases, with 15 bases between them. The V gene's germline CDR1 is LGHDT and CDR2 YNNKEL (reference sequence). This CDR3 is CASSQAGGWSDYGYTF. CDR3 nucleotides: TGTGCCAGCAGCCAAGCGGGGGGATGGTCCGACTATGGCTACACCTTC.

The V call is TRBV19, the J call TRBJ2-2, with D hard to call. V was cut by 6 bases and J by 6 bases, with 5 bases left in between. CDR1 is LNHDA, CDR2 SQIVND, per germline (reference sequence). This CDR3 is built from 11 residues. In DNA form, the CDR3 reads TGTGCCAGTAGAAGGGCCGGGGAGCTGTTTTTT. Translating it yields CASRRAGELFF. The full variable domain, rest sourced from reference TRBV19 and TRBJ2-2, is DGGITQSPKYLFRKEGQNVTLSCEQNLNHDAMYWYRQDPGQGLRLIYYSQIVNDFQKGDIAEGYSVSREKKESFPLTVTSAQKNPTAFYLCASRRAGELFFGEGSRLTVL.

V usage is TRBV6-5 and J usage is TRBJ2-2, with 8 bases fitting TRBD2. The CDR3 runs to 14 residues. J was trimmed by 7 bases and V by 3 bases; bases with no gene match: 4. Germline assignment: CDR1 MNHEY and CDR2 SVGAGI. The CDR3 here is CASSYVRGVGELFF. As DNA, the CDR3 is TGTGCCAGCAGTTATGTGCGGGGGGTCGGGGAGCTGTTTTTT.